Below, 7 T cell receptor beta chains from the same sample are listed, as sequenced in a study of blood T cells in healthy people across ages. Using a J-beta primer mix together with a sample-barcoded 5' primer, a second PCR was run for about 6 to 12 cycles. TCRdb fed the 5' RACE reads into MiXCR, producing one record per CDR3 protein. The sample records about 1.5 million distinct CDR3 sequences, around 40% being singletons. The sequenced sample was blood. The receptors come from a woman younger than 30 in good health.

To note about this clonotype: An end of the junction does not agree with germline; a read error may underlie this. V gene TRBV7-9 combines with J gene TRBJ1-2; D may be TRBD1 (6 bases). Germline CDR1 is SEHNR and CDR2 is FQNEAQ (reference sequence). The CDR3 extends over 13 amino acids. The CDR3 protein is CVSSYTGNYGYTF. The CDR3, as DNA: TGTGTCAGCAGCTATACAGGGAACTATGGCTACACCTTC.

The chain recombines TRBV20-1 with TRBJ2-3, with 9 bases aligning to TRBD2. This CDR3 contains 16 residues. Germline CDR1 is DFQATT and CDR2 is SNEGSKA (reference sequence). The V and J ends lost 6 bases and 3 bases, in that order; junction bases with no gene match: 13. The CDR3 coding sequence is TGCAGTGCGGGAGGGGCTAGCGGGATTGATACAGATACGCAGTATTTT. Protein product: CSAGGASGIDTDTQYF.

The rearrangement joins TRBV20-1 to TRBJ1-1, with D unclear. Germline assignment: CDR1 DFQATT and CDR2 SNEGSKA (reference sequence). Deletions cut 6 bases from V and 7 bases from J, with 15 bases between. The CDR3 is 12 residues long. The CDR3 region has the DNA TGCAGTGCACCTCGCCGAGGGATTGAAGCTTTCTTT. This encodes CSAPRRGIEAFF.

V and J are TRBV27 and TRBJ2-5; 8 nucleotides line up with TRBD2. This CDR3 comprises 14 residues. The junction had 13 bases not matched to a gene; V was cut back by 5 bases and J by 11 bases. From germline, CDR1 is MNHEY and CDR2 SMNVEV (reference sequence). The chain's CDR3 is CASSPLGLGGEQYF. The CDR3 bases are TGTGCCAGCAGTCCCCTGGGACTAGGGGGTGAGCAGTACTTC.

This clonotype was seen only a few times. The chain joins TRBV4-3 to TRBJ2-1, with a tentative D call TRBD1 (6 bases). Trimming took off 1 base at V and 0 bases at J, with 10 bases between the two ends. The CDR3 loop spans 16 amino acids. Germline V gene data show CDR1 as LGHNA and CDR2 as YSLEER. The CDR3: CASSQVSGASYNEQFF. The DNA for the CDR3 is TGCGCCAGCAGCCAAGTCTCAGGGGCCTCCTACAATGAGCAGTTCTTC.

The chain is built from TRBV21-1 and TRBJ2-5. Matching the DNA end better, TRBJ2-7 makes the J call doubtful. TRBV21-1 constitutes a pseudogene. This CDR3 is 15 amino acids long. In DNA form, the CDR3 reads TGTGCCAGCAGCAACGGCGGAGCTTGCTCCTACGAGCAGTACTTC. Translation: CASSNGGACSYEQYF.

This clonotype was seen only a few times. The chain is built from TRBV29-1 and TRBJ1-1; the D gene is possibly TRBD1 (6 bases). Germline V lookup: CDR1 SQVTM, CDR2 ANQGSEA. The CDR3 has 14 amino acids. V shed 2 bases and J shed 1 base, with 11 bases lying between them. As DNA, the CDR3 is TGCAGCGTTGAATCCTGGACAGCGAACACTGAAGCTTTCTTT. It translates to CSVESWTANTEAFF.